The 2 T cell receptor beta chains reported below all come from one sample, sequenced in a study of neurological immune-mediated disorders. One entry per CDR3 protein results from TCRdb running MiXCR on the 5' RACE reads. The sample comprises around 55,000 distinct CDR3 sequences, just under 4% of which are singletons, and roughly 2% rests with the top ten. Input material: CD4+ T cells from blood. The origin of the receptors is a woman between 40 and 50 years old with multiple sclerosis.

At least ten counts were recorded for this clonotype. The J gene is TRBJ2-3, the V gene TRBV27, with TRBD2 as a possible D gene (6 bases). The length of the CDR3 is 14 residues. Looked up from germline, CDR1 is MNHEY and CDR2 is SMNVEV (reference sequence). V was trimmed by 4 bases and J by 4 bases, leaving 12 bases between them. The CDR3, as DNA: TGTGCCAGCAGTTACCACGGGGAGGCAGATACGCAGTATTTT. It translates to CASSYHGEADTQYF.

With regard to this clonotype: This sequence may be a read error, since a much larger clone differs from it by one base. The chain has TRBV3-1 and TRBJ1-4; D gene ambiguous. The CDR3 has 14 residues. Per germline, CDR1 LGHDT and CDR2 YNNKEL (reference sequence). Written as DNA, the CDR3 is TGTACCAGCTCTCCGACGGCCTTAAATGAAAAACTGTTTTTT. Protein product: CTSSPTALNEKLFF.